In this sample, the clone carrying this T cell receptor beta chain turned up many times. This entry is derived from a study of early T cells in non-severe SARS-CoV-2 infection. Turning to the study itself: Alpha and beta chains were unpaired, from unsorted whole-blood bulk RNA.

TCRdb itself ran the 5' RACE reads through MiXCR, one entry per CDR3 protein. In the table there are about 130,000 distinct CDR3 sequences, about 15% of which are singletons. Germline loops: CDR1 DFQATT, CDR2 SNEGSKA (reference sequence). This CDR3 spans 13 amino acids. The V and J ends lost 7 bases and 0 bases, in that order; junction bases with no gene match: 5. Material for sequencing was whole blood. This receptor was taken from an adult who was a healthcare worker with PCR-confirmed SARS-CoV-2 infection or an uninfected control (not recorded which). The chain combines TRBV20-1 with TRBJ2-5; TRBD2 matches at 7 bases. CDR3 in amino acids: CSGVGGNQETQYF. In DNA, the CDR3 is TGCAGTGGGGTCGGGGGGAACCAAGAGACCCAGTACTTC.